Listed below are T cell receptor beta chains from one sample, sequenced in a study of T cell responses to AZD1222 COVID-19 vaccine. Using immunoSEQ multiplex PCR, the repertoire was profiled, and TCRdb retains in-frame clones only, with some absent. This sample has over 130,000 clones; 85% to 95% occur once, and the top ten carry approximately 5.4%. The sequencing used peripheral blood, collected on day 0 of AZD1222 vaccination. These TCRs come from an adult in good health. Each CDR3 is given with its conserved first and last residue. A D gene is named only where the DNA matches it firmly. Not every row has a clone size; where given, it reads once, few, many or a size class.

v_call: TRBV12-3/TRBV12-4
j_call: TRBJ1-5
d_call: .
clone_size: .
cdr3_nt: TGTGCCAGCAGTTTAGAGGGATTTCAGCCCCAGCATTTT
cdr3_aa: CASSLEGFQPQHF

v_call: TRBV27
j_call: TRBJ1-4
d_call: .
clone_size: .
cdr3_nt: TGTGCCAGCAGTTTATTGAGGCAGGGGTCGCTAGCTACCGAAAAACTGTTTTTT
cdr3_aa: CASSLLRQGSLATEKLFF

v_call: TRBV5-5
j_call: TRBJ2-5
d_call: .
clone_size: once
cdr3_nt: TGTGCCAGCAGCTTGGAACTAGCCGAAGAGACCCAGTACTTC
cdr3_aa: CASSLELAEETQYF

v_call: TRBV9
j_call: TRBJ1-6
d_call: .
clone_size: .
cdr3_nt: TGTGCCAGCAGCGTAAGGTCCGAGAATTCACCCCTCCACTTT
cdr3_aa: CASSVRSENSPLHF

v_call: TRBV28
j_call: TRBJ2-5
d_call: .
clone_size: .
cdr3_nt: TGTGCCAGCAGTTTAGCTCCGGAGACCCAGTACTTC
cdr3_aa: CASSLAPETQYF

v_call: TRBV5-1
j_call: TRBJ2-7
d_call: .
clone_size: .
cdr3_nt: TGCGCCAGCAGCTTGGGGGCTAGCGCGTCCTACGAGCAGTACTTC
cdr3_aa: CASSLGASASYEQYF

v_call: TRBV15
j_call: TRBJ2-3
d_call: .
clone_size: .
cdr3_nt: TGTGCCACCAGCGGCAGGGTTATAGCAGATACGCAGTATTTT
cdr3_aa: CATSGRVIADTQYF

v_call: TRBV6-5
j_call: TRBJ2-7
d_call: .
clone_size: .
cdr3_nt: TGTGCCAGCAGTTACACGGACAGAAGCTCCTACGAGCAGTACTTC
cdr3_aa: CASSYTDRSSYEQYF

v_call: TRBV7-9
j_call: TRBJ1-1
d_call: .
clone_size: .
cdr3_nt: TGTGCCAGCAGCTTGGGGAGGACAAAAGCTTTCTTT
cdr3_aa: CASSLGRTKAFF

v_call: TRBV19
j_call: TRBJ2-7
d_call: TRBD1
clone_size: .
cdr3_nt: TGTGCCAGTAGCCGGGACAGAGGCTACGAGCAGTACTTC
cdr3_aa: CASSRDRGYEQYF

v_call: TRBV7-2
j_call: TRBJ2-7
d_call: TRBD1
clone_size: .
cdr3_nt: TGTGCCAGCAGCTTGTTACAGGGGCCACGCTACGAGCAGTACTTC
cdr3_aa: CASSLLQGPRYEQYF

v_call: TRBV6-2/TRBV6-3
j_call: TRBJ1-1
d_call: .
clone_size: .
cdr3_nt: TGTGCCAGCACCCCGGGGATTCCGAACACTGAAGCTTTCTTT
cdr3_aa: CASTPGIPNTEAFF

v_call: TRBV29-1
j_call: TRBJ1-1
d_call: TRBD1
clone_size: .
cdr3_nt: TGCAGCGTGGGGGACAGTGAAGCTTTCTTT
cdr3_aa: CSVGDSEAFF

v_call: TRBV14
j_call: TRBJ1-5
d_call: .
clone_size: once
cdr3_nt: TGTGCCAGCAGCCAAGACAGCCACCAGCCCCAGCATTTT
cdr3_aa: CASSQDSHQPQHF

v_call: TRBV4-1
j_call: TRBJ1-6
d_call: TRBD1
clone_size: .
cdr3_nt: TGCGCCAGCAGCCAGGGGGACAGGGGAGCACCCCTCCACTTT
cdr3_aa: CASSQGDRGAPLHF

v_call: TRBV4-1
j_call: TRBJ1-2
d_call: .
clone_size: .
cdr3_nt: TGCGCCAGCAGCCAAGATCGAGGGAACTATGGCTACACCTTC
cdr3_aa: CASSQDRGNYGYTF

v_call: TRBV30
j_call: TRBJ2-7
d_call: TRBD2
clone_size: .
cdr3_nt: TGTGCCTGGAGTGTAATGGCGGGAGGGCCCTATCACGAGCAGTACTTC
cdr3_aa: CAWSVMAGGPYHEQYF

v_call: TRBV12-3/TRBV12-4
j_call: TRBJ2-7
d_call: .
clone_size: .
cdr3_nt: TGTGCCAGCAGTTTAGGTCTAACCTACGAGCAGTACTTC
cdr3_aa: CASSLGLTYEQYF

v_call: TRBV19
j_call: TRBJ1-2
d_call: .
clone_size: .
cdr3_nt: TGTGCCAGTAGTAATTCGGTTGGGTACTATGGCTACACCTTC
cdr3_aa: CASSNSVGYYGYTF

v_call: TRBV11-2
j_call: TRBJ2-7
d_call: TRBD2
clone_size: .
cdr3_nt: TGTGCCAGCAGCCGAGAGGCGGGGGGCTCCTACGAGCAGTACTTC
cdr3_aa: CASSREAGGSYEQYF

v_call: TRBV5-1
j_call: TRBJ2-1
d_call: .
clone_size: .
cdr3_nt: TGCGCCAGCAGCTTGGGGGTTGGCAGGGACAATGAGCAGTTCTTC
cdr3_aa: CASSLGVGRDNEQFF

v_call: TRBV6-5
j_call: TRBJ2-7
d_call: TRBD2
clone_size: many
cdr3_nt: TGTGCCAGCAGTTACGGGGCGGGAGGGCCGGACGAGCAGTACTTC
cdr3_aa: CASSYGAGGPDEQYF

v_call: TRBV18
j_call: TRBJ2-7
d_call: TRBD1
clone_size: .
cdr3_nt: TGTGCCAGCTCCCCTAATATCCGGGACAGACCCTACGAGCAGTACTTC
cdr3_aa: CASSPNIRDRPYEQYF

v_call: TRBV10-2
j_call: TRBJ1-2
d_call: TRBD1
clone_size: .
cdr3_nt: TGCGCCAGCAGTGAGTCCTGGACAGGAGTGAACTATGGCTACACCTTC
cdr3_aa: CASSESWTGVNYGYTF

v_call: TRBV2
j_call: TRBJ1-2
d_call: TRBD1
clone_size: .
cdr3_nt: TGTGCCAGCAGTGCACAGGGGTCCTATGGCTACACCTTC
cdr3_aa: CASSAQGSYGYTF

v_call: TRBV6-2/TRBV6-3
j_call: TRBJ1-1
d_call: .
clone_size: .
cdr3_nt: TGTGCCAGCAGTTACCGGGCTGGTCCTCTACGGAGTAACACTGAAGCTTTCTTT
cdr3_aa: CASSYRAGPLRSNTEAFF

v_call: TRBV5-6
j_call: TRBJ1-6
d_call: .
clone_size: .
cdr3_nt: TGTGCCAGCAGCTCCCGGTACCTCGACTCCTATAATTCACCCCTCCACTTT
cdr3_aa: CASSSRYLDSYNSPLHF

v_call: TRBV5-6
j_call: TRBJ2-7
d_call: .
clone_size: .
cdr3_nt: TGTGCCAGCAGCTTCCACAGGGAGCAGTACTTC
cdr3_aa: CASSFHREQYF

v_call: TRBV11-2
j_call: TRBJ2-5
d_call: TRBD2
clone_size: .
cdr3_nt: TGTGCCAGCAGCCCCTGGGCGGGAGGCCCCGGAGAGACCCAGTACTTC
cdr3_aa: CASSPWAGGPGETQYF

v_call: TRBV5-1
j_call: TRBJ1-1
d_call: .
clone_size: .
cdr3_nt: TGCGCCAGCAGCTTGTTACAGGCTAACACTGAAGCTTTCTTT
cdr3_aa: CASSLLQANTEAFF

v_call: TRBV7-8
j_call: TRBJ2-1
d_call: TRBD2
clone_size: .
cdr3_nt: TGTGCCAGCAGCCAATGGGGGGGGAGCTCCTACAATGAGCAGTTCTTC
cdr3_aa: CASSQWGGSSYNEQFF

v_call: TRBV18
j_call: TRBJ2-7
d_call: .
clone_size: .
cdr3_nt: TGTGCCAGCTCATATTTACAGGGTGACGAGCAGTACTTC
cdr3_aa: CASSYLQGDEQYF

v_call: TRBV3-1/TRBV3-2
j_call: TRBJ2-7
d_call: .
clone_size: .
cdr3_nt: TGTGCCAGCAGCCAAGGAATAGGCCAGTCCTACGAGCAGTACTTC
cdr3_aa: CASSQGIGQSYEQYF

v_call: TRBV19
j_call: TRBJ1-2
d_call: TRBD1
clone_size: .
cdr3_nt: TGTGCCAGTAGTATTGGACAGGCGTGGGCTGGCTACACCTTC
cdr3_aa: CASSIGQAWAGYTF

v_call: TRBV10-2
j_call: TRBJ1-1
d_call: .
clone_size: .
cdr3_nt: TGCGCCAGCACTCCGGACAGACAAGGTACTGAAGCTTTCTTT
cdr3_aa: CASTPDRQGTEAFF

v_call: TRBV4-1
j_call: TRBJ2-7
d_call: .
clone_size: few
cdr3_nt: TGCGCCAGCAGCCAAGAGCCAGCGCTTAGCTCCTACGAGCAGTACTTC
cdr3_aa: CASSQEPALSSYEQYF

v_call: TRBV12-3/TRBV12-4
j_call: TRBJ1-2
d_call: TRBD1
clone_size: .
cdr3_nt: TGTGCCAGCAGTTTGGGGACAGGCGGCTACACCTTC
cdr3_aa: CASSLGTGGYTF

v_call: TRBV5-1
j_call: TRBJ1-2
d_call: TRBD1
clone_size: .
cdr3_nt: TGCGCCAGCAGCTTGCCCGACAGGGGTGCTGGCTACACCTTC
cdr3_aa: CASSLPDRGAGYTF

v_call: TRBV15
j_call: TRBJ1-4
d_call: .
clone_size: .
cdr3_nt: TGTGCCACCAGCGGGCGCCGGGAAACTAATGAAAAACTGTTTTTT
cdr3_aa: CATSGRRETNEKLFF

v_call: TRBV19
j_call: TRBJ2-7
d_call: .
clone_size: .
cdr3_nt: TGTGCCAGTAGTATAGCTCGGGGATCCTACGAGCAGTACTTC
cdr3_aa: CASSIARGSYEQYF

v_call: TRBV6-4
j_call: TRBJ1-5
d_call: .
clone_size: .
cdr3_nt: TGTGCCAGCAGGGGGAATGAAGATAGCAATCAGCCCCAGCATTTT
cdr3_aa: CASRGNEDSNQPQHF

v_call: TRBV18
j_call: TRBJ2-1
d_call: .
clone_size: .
cdr3_nt: TGTGCCAGCTCACCGGTGGCAGCCTCCTACAATGAGCAGTTCTTC
cdr3_aa: CASSPVAASYNEQFF

v_call: TRBV4-1
j_call: TRBJ2-2
d_call: .
clone_size: .
cdr3_nt: TGCGCCAGCAGCCTAACGCCCTCCTGGGAGCTGTTTTTT
cdr3_aa: CASSLTPSWELFF

v_call: TRBV27
j_call: TRBJ2-7
d_call: TRBD1
clone_size: .
cdr3_nt: TGTGCCAGCAGTACCACAGGGGTCCGTGGTCTCGCCGAGCAGTACTTC
cdr3_aa: CASSTTGVRGLAEQYF

v_call: TRBV2
j_call: TRBJ1-3
d_call: .
clone_size: .
cdr3_nt: TGTGCCAGCAATGTGATATCGAGCTCTGGAAACACCATATATTTT
cdr3_aa: CASNVISSSGNTIYF

v_call: TRBV2
j_call: TRBJ1-6
d_call: .
clone_size: .
cdr3_nt: TGTGCGGTCTGTGAGGGACTAGTTTCACCCCTCCACTTT
cdr3_aa: CAVCEGLVSPLHF

v_call: TRBV19
j_call: TRBJ2-5
d_call: .
clone_size: .
cdr3_nt: TGTGCCAGTAGTAGCGTGGGGGGAGAGACCCAGTACTTC
cdr3_aa: CASSSVGGETQYF

v_call: TRBV5-6
j_call: TRBJ2-7
d_call: .
clone_size: .
cdr3_nt: TGTGCCAGCAGCTTCTTACGGGGAGCCTCCTACGAGCAGTACTTC
cdr3_aa: CASSFLRGASYEQYF

v_call: TRBV27
j_call: TRBJ2-7
d_call: .
clone_size: .
cdr3_nt: TGTGCCAGCAGTTCCCCAGGGTACGAGCAGTACTTC
cdr3_aa: CASSSPGYEQYF